The TCR beta chain under discussion was sequenced for a study of patients and donors after allogeneic stem cell transplantation. This clonotype has more than one count but fewer than ten. TCRdb recomputed calls from the RT-PCR reads with MiXCR, one row per CDR3 protein. The sample lists 20,000 or so distinct CDR3 sequences, around 29% occurring once. The clonotype was recovered from a human donor who was either an allogeneic HSCT recipient or a stem cell or donor lymphocyte infusion donor (not recorded which). It is not recorded whose cells these are; they may come from a transplant donor. The specimen sequenced was blood, either unsorted or a sorted T cell fraction (not recorded which).

CDR3 sequence (DNA): TGTGCCAGCCGCGCTGCTCGGGTCCCATTATCCCCCCTCCACTTT. Encoded protein: CASRAARVPLSPLHF. The chain employs TRBV21-1 and TRBJ1-6; the D call in the table, TRBD1, was not verified against the DNA. TRBV21-1 is reported as a pseudogene. CDR3 length: 15 amino acids.